The 10 T cell receptor beta chains below come from one sample, sequenced in a study of T cell responses to AZD1222 COVID-19 vaccine. Only in-frame clones appear in the TCRdb table, and some are missing; sequencing was by immunoSEQ multiplex PCR. The sample lists 90,000 to 150,000 clones; about 90% were seen once. Here the sequenced sample was peripheral blood, taken on day 0 of AZD1222 vaccination. Every receptor here comes from an adult in good health.

This clone was seen a single time. The CDR3 region is CASSPDSRHYTF. CDR3 bases: TGTGCCAGCAGCCCCGACAGCCGTCACTACACCTTC. The V and J genes are TRBV5-4 and TRBJ1-2; D perhaps matches TRBD1 (5 bases). Trimming left V 4 bases short and J 10 bases short, with 14 bases between. Germline-derived CDR1 and CDR2 are SGHNT and YYREEE (reference sequence). The CDR3 consists of 12 residues.

V and J are TRBV30 and TRBJ1-2; possible D gene TRBD1, 6 bases. The V gene lost 3 bases and the J gene lost 8 bases, with 16 bases spanning the gap. CDR3 length equals 13 residues. Germline-derived CDR1 and CDR2 are GTSNPN and SVGIG (reference sequence). CDR3 sequence reads: CAWRWTAEKGYTF. Here the CDR3 DNA reads TGTGCCTGGAGATGGACAGCTGAGAAGGGCTACACCTTC. Variable domain in full (rest from reference TRBV30 and TRBJ1-2): SQTIHQWPATLVQPVGSPLSLECTVEGTSNPNLYWYRQAAGRGLQLLFYSVGIGQISSEVPQNLSASRPQDRQFILSSKKLLLSDSGFYLCAWRWTAEKGYTFGSGTRLTVV.

This chain uses TRBV6-5 with TRBJ1-1; TRBD1 might be the D (5 bases). In germline, CDR1 is MNHEY, CDR2 SVGAGI. This CDR3 has 14 residues. Trimming cost V 2 bases and J 1 base, with 8 bases left between them. The CDR3 here is CASSYGHENTEAFF. DNA for the CDR3: TGTGCCAGCAGTTACGGACACGAGAACACTGAAGCTTTCTTT.

This rearrangement joins TRBV7-9 to TRBJ1-2, with D uncertain. The CDR3 is made up of 14 amino acids. V was trimmed by 5 bases and J by 2 bases, leaving 12 bases between them. Germline V gene sequence: CDR1 SEHNR, CDR2 FQNEAQ (reference sequence). This CDR3 reads CASSPLLENYGYTF. CDR3 nucleotide sequence: TGTGCCAGCAGCCCTCTTCTAGAGAACTATGGCTACACCTTC.

V is TRBV18 and J is TRBJ1-1; 7 nucleotides align to TRBD1. Germline values: CDR1 KGHSH, CDR2 LQKENI. The CDR3 has 15 residues. The trim removed 2 bases at V and 3 bases at J, leaving 6 bases unmatched. In nucleotides, the CDR3 is TGTGCCAGCTCACCAGCGACAGGGTCAGACACTGAAGCTTTCTTT. This sequence encodes CASSPATGSDTEAFF.

This chain joins TRBV24-1 and TRBJ2-3, with unresolved D. Trimming removed 3 bases from V and 3 bases from J, with 12 bases in between. Germline CDR1 reads KGHDR; CDR2 reads SFDVKD. The CDR3 has 15 amino acids. CDR3 in DNA: TGTGCCACCAGTGATCCCCAGAGCCCGACAGATACGCAGTATTTT. Protein sequence: CATSDPQSPTDTQYF.

This clone appeared a few times. The chain is built from TRBV2 and TRBJ1-5; D is uncertain. This CDR3 region has 13 residues. In germline, CDR1 is SNHLY, CDR2 FYNNEI. V lost 8 bases to trimming and J lost 0 bases, with 8 bases between them. CDR3 in DNA: TGTGCCAGCGAGCGGAATAGCAATCAGCCCCAGCATTTT. As protein: CASERNSNQPQHF. Supplemented by reference TRBV2 and TRBJ1-5, the full variable domain reads EPEVTQTPSHQVTQMGQEVILRCVPISNHLYFYWYRQILGQKVEFLVSFYNNEISEKSEIFDDQFSVERPDGSNFTLKIRSTKLEDSAMYFCASERNSNQPQHFGDGTRLSIL.

J is TRBJ2-7 and V is TRBV24-1; 7 positions match TRBD1. Unmatched junction bases numbered 7, after V lost 9 bases and J lost 0 bases. Germline-derived CDR1 and CDR2 are KGHDR and SFDVKD. The CDR3 is 14 residues long. CDR3 nucleotides: TGTGCCACCCAGGACAGGACCGTCTCCTACGAGCAGTACTTC. It specifies CATQDRTVSYEQYF.

J is TRBJ1-2 and V is TRBV30, with a tentative D call TRBD1 (5 bases). Deletions cut 5 bases from V and 11 bases from J, with 18 bases between. The CDR3 consists of 12 residues. Germline V gene lookup returns CDR1 GTSNPN and CDR2 SVGIG (reference sequence). The CDR3 bases are TGTGCCTGGCGGGGACTCCCCAACGGGTACACCTTC. Translation: CAWRGLPNGYTF.

J is TRBJ1-2 and V is TRBV15; 8 bases map to TRBD1. Germline V gives CDR1 LNHNV, CDR2 YYDKDF (reference sequence). This CDR3 is 14 amino acids long. Trimming at V came to 5 bases and at J to 7 bases, leaving 9 bases not matched to a gene. The CDR3 bases are TGTGCCACCAGCGGACAGGGTAGAAGTATTGGCTACACCTTC. Its translation is CATSGQGRSIGYTF.